The rows below give T cell receptor beta chains drawn from one sample of a study of control samples from healthy donors and cancer patients. Produced via immunoSEQ multiplex PCR; TCRdb's table is partial and in-frame only. Of tens of thousands of clones detected, about nine tenths appear once; the ten largest clones hold around 16%. Input material: blood. These receptors were collected from a man aged 25-40 years in good health. Each CDR3 is given with its conserved first and last residue. D genes are given only for firm matches. Size values are once, few and many counts, or a class for expanded clones, and some rows have none.

.	TRBD2	TRBJ2-1	TRBV3-1/TRBV3-2	CASSSRTSGRAEQFF	TGTGCCAGCAGCTCGAGGACTAGCGGGAGAGCTGAGCAGTTCTTC
.	.	TRBJ1-2	TRBV12-3/TRBV12-4	CASSPQPNYGYTF	TGTGCCAGCAGTCCCCAGCCGAACTATGGCTACACCTTC
.	.	TRBJ2-7	TRBV7-3	CASSLNPGQGYEQYF	TGTGCCAGCAGCTTAAATCCGGGGCAGGGATACGAGCAGTACTTC
.	TRBD1	TRBJ2-5	TRBV29-1	CSVEDFDRDETQYF	TGCAGCGTTGAAGATTTCGACAGGGATGAGACCCAGTACTTC
.	TRBD1	TRBJ1-1	TRBV6-6	CASSPGQGVFRNTEAFF	TGTGCCAGCAGTCCGGGACAGGGGGTGTTTCGGAACACTGAAGCTTTCTTT
.	.	TRBJ2-2	TRBV10-1	CASSEVGGADTGELFF	TGCGCCAGCAGTGAGGTGGGGGGCGCCGACACCGGGGAGCTGTTTTTT
.	.	TRBJ1-5	TRBV11-2	CASSLDRRSNQPQHF	TGTGCCAGCAGCTTAGATCGAAGGAGCAATCAGCCCCAGCATTTT
.	TRBD1	TRBJ2-2	TRBV7-9	CASSLIRDRNTGELFF	TGTGCCAGCAGCTTAATCCGGGACAGGAACACCGGGGAGCTGTTTTTT
medium-sized	.	TRBJ2-7	TRBV4-3	CASSQNSGYEQYF	TGCGCCAGCAGCCAAAATTCCGGTTACGAGCAGTACTTC
.	.	TRBJ2-1	TRBV7-2	CASTRSDEQFF	TGTGCCAGCACCCGTAGCGATGAGCAGTTCTTC
.	.	TRBJ2-1	TRBV18	CASSPLTDYNEQFF	TGTGCCAGCTCACCGTTGACAGATTACAATGAGCAGTTCTTC
.	.	TRBJ2-1	TRBV18	CASSLLKFGGEQFF	TGTGCCAGCTCGCTTTTAAAATTCGGGGGTGAGCAGTTCTTC
.	.	TRBJ2-3	TRBV7-3	CASSLGEGGTQYF	TGTGCCAGCAGCCTCGGAGAAGGGGGTACGCAGTATTTT
.	.	TRBJ2-3	TRBV10-1	CASSPGQTDTQYF	TGCGCCAGCAGCCCCGGACAGACAGATACGCAGTATTTT
.	TRBD1	TRBJ2-1	TRBV9	CASSPRTGSYNEQFF	TGTGCCAGCAGCCCAAGGACAGGGTCCTACAATGAGCAGTTCTTC
.	.	TRBJ2-1	TRBV4-1	CASSQDPQGWNEQFF	TGCGCCAGCAGCCAAGATCCGCAGGGGTGGAATGAGCAGTTCTTC
.	TRBD1	TRBJ1-5	TRBV6-5	CASSFQGADQPQHF	TGTGCCAGCAGTTTCCAGGGGGCGGATCAGCCCCAGCATTTT
.	.	TRBJ2-3	TRBV3-1/TRBV3-2	CASSQEWGARPLSTDTQYF	TGTGCCAGCAGCCAAGAATGGGGGGCGCGCCCCTTAAGTACAGATACGCAGTATTTT
.	TRBD1	TRBJ2-7	TRBV7-2	CASSFGQGPYEQYF	TGTGCCAGCAGCTTCGGACAGGGACCCTACGAGCAGTACTTC
.	TRBD2	TRBJ2-3	TRBV28	CASSLIGGGRTDTQYF	TGTGCCAGCAGTCTTATAGGCGGGGGACGAACAGATACGCAGTATTTT
.	.	TRBJ2-3	TRBV6-5	CASSYSTGEGDTQYF	TGTGCCAGCAGTTACTCAACAGGGGAGGGCGATACGCAGTATTTT
.	TRBD1	TRBJ2-7	TRBV5-5	CASRVDRARAYEQYF	TGTGCCAGCAGAGTAGACAGGGCTCGGGCCTACGAGCAGTACTTC
.	.	TRBJ1-1	TRBV5-1	CASSFLTGDTEAFF	TGCGCCAGCAGCTTTTTGACAGGAGACACTGAAGCTTTCTTT
few	TRBD1	TRBJ2-5	TRBV19	CASSTTGGRETQYF	TGTGCCAGTAGTACAACAGGGGGTCGGGAGACCCAGTACTTC
.	.	TRBJ2-1	TRBV6-5	CASSYSSGFDNEQFF	TGTGCCAGCAGTTACTCCTCGGGGTTTGACAATGAGCAGTTCTTC
.	.	TRBJ1-3	TRBV4-1	CASSGTGSGNTIYF	TGCGCCAGCAGCGGAACAGGGTCTGGAAACACCATATATTTT
.	.	TRBJ1-1	TRBV21-1	CARQNTEAFF	TGTGCCAGACAGAACACTGAAGCTTTCTTT
once	.	TRBJ1-1	TRBV19	CASGRKGPYEAFF	TGTGCCAGTGGGAGGAAGGGGCCCTATGAAGCTTTCTTT
.	TRBD1	TRBJ2-2	TRBV2	CASSGQGEAGELFF	TGTGCCAGCAGTGGACAGGGGGAGGCCGGGGAGCTGTTTTTT
once	.	TRBJ2-7	TRBV19	CASSPVEGSSYEQYF	TGTGCCAGTAGTCCTGTGGAAGGCAGCTCCTACGAGCAGTACTTC
.	.	TRBJ2-4	TRBV7-8	CASSPFLGLAKNIQYF	TGTGCCAGCAGCCCGTTCCTCGGGCTAGCCAAAAACATTCAGTACTTC
.	.	TRBJ1-2	TRBV5-6	CASSSNKNYGYTF	TGTGCCAGCAGCTCGAACAAGAACTATGGCTACACCTTC
.	.	TRBJ1-5	TRBV19	CASNPTGHSNQPQHF	TGTGCCAGTAATCCGACAGGACATAGCAATCAGCCCCAGCATTTT
.	.	TRBJ1-2	TRBV7-9	CASSFGQHSGYTF	TGTGCCAGCAGCTTTGGACAGCATAGTGGCTACACCTTC
.	.	TRBJ1-1	TRBV29-1	CSVDGGVTNWNTEAFF	TGCAGCGTTGATGGAGGGGTCACTAATTGGAACACTGAAGCTTTCTTT
.	.	TRBJ2-2	TRBV18	CASSPTSTGELFF	TGTGCCAGCTCACCGACAAGCACCGGGGAGCTGTTTTTT
.	.	TRBJ2-7	TRBV5-4	CASSFGRAYEQYF	TGTGCCAGCAGCTTTGGACGAGCCTACGAGCAGTACTTC
once	TRBD1	TRBJ1-4	TRBV5-1	CASSYRQGYEKLFF	TGCGCCAGCAGCTATAGACAGGGTTATGAAAAACTGTTTTTT
.	.	TRBJ2-2	TRBV10-3	CAISGGDLNTGELFF	TGTGCCATCAGTGGTGGGGACTTGAACACCGGGGAGCTGTTTTTT
.	TRBD1	TRBJ1-5	TRBV28	CASSLTRTGDGNQPQHF	TGTGCCAGCAGTTTAACGAGGACAGGCGATGGCAATCAGCCCCAGCATTTT
once	TRBD2	TRBJ2-3	TRBV6-5	CATWTGGPDTQYF	TGTGCCACCTGGACGGGAGGCCCAGATACGCAGTATTTT
once	.	TRBJ2-1	TRBV7-3	CASSPGRGRLSPEQFF	TGTGCCAGCAGCCCGGGTAGGGGGAGACTATCCCCTGAGCAGTTCTTC
.	TRBD2	TRBJ2-1	TRBV6-5	CASSSSGGSHNEQFF	TGTGCCAGCAGCTCTAGCGGGGGATCCCACAATGAGCAGTTCTTC
few	.	TRBJ1-4	TRBV2	CASSEYEKLFF	TGTGCCAGCAGTGAATATGAAAAACTGTTTTTT
.	.	TRBJ2-7	TRBV3-1/TRBV3-2	CASGRWETTGEQYF	TGTGCCAGCGGCCGATGGGAGACCACCGGCGAGCAGTACTTC
.	.	TRBJ1-5	TRBV10-3	CAITPDRFFFYSNQPQHF	TGTGCCATCACCCCTGATAGATTCTTTTTTTATAGCAATCAGCCCCAGCATTTT
.	.	TRBJ2-1	TRBV12-5	CASALLPVTSSYNEQFF	TGTGCTAGTGCGCTCCTCCCCGTTACCAGCTCCTACAATGAGCAGTTCTTC